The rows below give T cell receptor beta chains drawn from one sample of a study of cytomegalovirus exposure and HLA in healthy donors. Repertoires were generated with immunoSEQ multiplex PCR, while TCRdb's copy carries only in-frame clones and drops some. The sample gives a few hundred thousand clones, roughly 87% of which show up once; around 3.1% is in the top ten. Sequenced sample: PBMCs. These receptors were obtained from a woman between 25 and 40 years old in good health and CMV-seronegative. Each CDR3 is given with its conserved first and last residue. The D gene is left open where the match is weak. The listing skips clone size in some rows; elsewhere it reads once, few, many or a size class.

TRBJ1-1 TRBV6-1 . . CASILYGTEAFF TGTGCCAGCATTTTGTATGGAACTGAAGCTTTCTTT
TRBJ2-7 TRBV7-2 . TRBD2 CASSLASGRAGEQYF TGTGCCAGCAGCTTAGCAAGCGGGAGGGCTGGAGAGCAGTACTTC
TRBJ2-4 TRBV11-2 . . CASSLVGSKQPLAKNIQYF TGTGCCAGCAGCTTAGTCGGCAGTAAACAACCTTTAGCCAAAAACATTCAGTACTTC
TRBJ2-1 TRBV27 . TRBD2 CASSLLSGGYSYNEQFF TGTGCCAGCAGTTTATTATCGGGAGGATACTCCTACAATGAGCAGTTCTTC
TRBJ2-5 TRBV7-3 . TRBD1 CASSSVGTGEETQYF TGTGCCAGCAGCTCGGTCGGGACAGGGGAAGAGACCCAGTACTTC
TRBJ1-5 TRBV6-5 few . CASSSGKSNQPQHF TGTGCCAGCAGTTCCGGGAAAAGCAATCAGCCCCAGCATTTT
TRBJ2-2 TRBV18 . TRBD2 CASSLVPFQLAGDVGGELFF TGTGCCAGCTCACTCGTTCCCTTTCAACTAGCGGGAGATGTGGGCGGGGAGCTGTTTTTT
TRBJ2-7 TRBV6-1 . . CASSSEDGRLYEQYF TGTGCCAGCAGCAGTGAAGACGGGAGACTGTACGAGCAGTACTTC
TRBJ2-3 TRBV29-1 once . CSVEPQEALVTDTQYF TGCAGCGTTGAACCCCAGGAAGCCTTAGTCACAGATACGCAGTATTTT
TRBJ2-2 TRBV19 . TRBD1 CASREQGTNTGELFF TGTGCCAGCAGAGAACAGGGGACGAACACCGGGGAGCTGTTTTTT
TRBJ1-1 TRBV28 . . CASSPPQDTEAFF TGTGCCAGCAGTCCGCCACAGGACACTGAAGCTTTCTTT
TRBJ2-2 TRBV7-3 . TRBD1 CASSWGTGRDTGELFF TGTGCCAGCAGCTGGGGGACAGGGAGAGACACCGGGGAGCTGTTTTTT